The 21 T cell receptor beta chains presented below share a single source sample, sequenced in a study of human T cells and chemical hapten exposure (dated by TCRdb to about 2021). What this sample's time point label stands for: pre-sensitization, week 0. The treatment or condition tag for this specimen amounts to: therapeutic diphenylcyclopropenone sensitization with weekly scalp DPC. The protocol used for the library was RACE. Sequenced using a NextSeq 500. TCRdb passed the public sequencing reads through fastp at Q25 and MiXCR, retaining productive beta sequences. Every entry covers one CDR3 protein and lists the most common genes and DNA from its rows. The sample table holds tens of thousands of distinct CDR3 sequences, of which 9.5% to 12% were seen once. The ten largest clones take up approximately 5% of the sample. Sequenced material: whole blood, taken in connection with sensitization to the hapten diphenylcyclopropenone (DPC). The receptors stem from a woman aged 45-65 years with alopecia areata. Some clones in this sample may be carry-over from other donors' samples.

The chain carries TRBV7-2 and TRBJ2-7, with D unresolved. In germline, CDR1 is SGHTA, CDR2 FQGNSA. This CDR3 region has 13 residues. V lost 5 bases, J lost 6 bases, and 14 bases lay in between. The CDR3 DNA reads TGTGCCAGCAGCCGCGCGAAGGTCGGCGAGCAGTACTTC. Protein sequence: CASSRAKVGEQYF.

The table lists this clonotype with many counts. The rearrangement links TRBV12-3 or TRBV12-4 to TRBJ2-7, with TRBD1 identical over 7 bases. The CDR3 is 13 residues long. V shed 6 bases and J 3 bases; nucleotides not matched to a gene: 5. The CDR3 sequence is CASRPGQFYEQYF. The CDR3 DNA sequence: TGTGCCAGCAGACCGGGACAGTTCTACGAGCAGTACTTC.

This clonotype was counted a few times. This sequence joins TRBV6-6 and TRBJ2-6; D might be TRBD2 (5 bases). The germline V gene encodes CDR1 MNHNY and CDR2 SVGAGI (reference sequence). V was pared by 5 bases and J by 2 bases, with 10 bases between. The CDR3 runs to 15 residues. The CDR3 is CASSPPGTGANVLTF. The CDR3 DNA follows: TGTGCCAGCAGTCCGCCCGGGACTGGGGCCAACGTCCTGACTTTC.

This clonotype was seen only a few times. The chain couples TRBV5-5 to TRBJ2-3, with TRBD1 matching 8 bases. CDR3 length: 14 amino acids. The V gene end was trimmed by 2 bases and the J gene end by 3 bases; junction bases not matched to a gene: 2. Germline-derived CDR1 and CDR2 are SGHKS and YYEKEE (reference sequence). The CDR3 DNA sequence: TGTGCCAGCAGCTTCCAGGGGGCTACAGATACGCAGTATTTT. It specifies CASSFQGATDTQYF.

The rearrangement joins TRBV12-3 or TRBV12-4 to TRBJ1-5; D ambiguous. V was pared by 6 bases and J by 0 bases, with 18 bases between. CDR3 length: 17 residues. The CDR3 coding sequence is TGTGCCAGCAGCCATGACCCGTGGGCTTCTAGCAATCAGCCCCAGCATTTT. Translating it yields CASSHDPWASSNQPQHF.

This clonotype was counted ten times or more. This sequence joins TRBV12-3 or TRBV12-4 and TRBJ1-1, with TRBD1 as a possible D gene (5 bases). This CDR3 is 12 amino acids long. Trimming removed 3 bases at V and 6 bases at J, with 8 bases between. CDR3 nucleotides: TGTGCCAGCAGTTTTGAGGGGTCTGAAGCTTTCTTT. This sequence encodes CASSFEGSEAFF.

This clonotype was observed a few times. V and J are TRBV20-1 and TRBJ2-7; the match to TRBD1 covers 9 bases. After removal of 6 bases from V and 7 bases from J, the junction contained 10 bases not matched to a gene. There are 13 residues in the CDR3. The germline gives CDR1 DFQATT, CDR2 SNEGSKA (reference sequence). The CDR3: CSAARDRVGEQYF. The CDR3 region has the DNA TGCAGTGCCGCCCGGGACAGGGTAGGGGAGCAGTACTTC.

This clonotype was counted only a few times. The rearrangement links TRBV12-3 or TRBV12-4 to TRBJ2-3; possibly TRBD2 for D (6 bases). The CDR3 loop spans 19 amino acids. V was cut by 4 bases and J by 0 bases, with 23 bases left in between. The DNA for the CDR3 is TGTGCCAGCAGTTCCGTTTCGCGACGTGGGGGAGGCAGCACAGATACGCAGTATTTT. Its protein is CASSSVSRRGGGSTDTQYF.

This clonotype was detected many times. This chain connects TRBV12-3 or TRBV12-4 to TRBJ2-1, with 9 bases identical to TRBD1. The CDR3 is 15 amino acids. Trimming cost V 4 bases and J 6 bases; bases outside gene matches: 7. The CDR3 region has the DNA TGTGCCAGCAGTTCCACCGGGACAGGGTTCAATGAGCAGTTCTTC. It encodes CASSSTGTGFNEQFF.

The sample holds a few counts of this clonotype. V usage is TRBV6-2 or TRBV6-3 and J usage is TRBJ2-3, with D perhaps matching TRBD1 (5 bases). The CDR3 has 18 amino acids. V dropped 6 bases and J dropped 0 bases, with 22 bases sitting between them. CDR1 is MNHEY and CDR2 is SVGEGT in the germline V gene. CDR3 coding DNA: TGTGCCAGCAGGAAAGAGGAATTCAAGACAGCTAGCACAGATACGCAGTATTTT. Translation: CASRKEEFKTASTDTQYF.

Ten or more counts support this clonotype. The V and J genes are TRBV6-2 or TRBV6-3 and TRBJ2-3; D may match TRBD1 or TRBD2 (6 bases each). Germline CDR1 reads MNHEY; CDR2 reads SVGEGT. The CDR3 sequence is 13 residues long. In DNA form, the CDR3 reads TGTCTCACGGGGGACACCCTCTCCATGAGGCAGTATTTT. Amino acids: CLTGDTLSMRQYF.

This clonotype was picked up a small number of times. The rearrangement uses TRBV28 and TRBJ2-5; no definite D call. CDR1 is MDHEN, CDR2 SYDVKM, per germline. V shed 6 bases and J shed 4 bases, with 9 bases lying between them. The CDR3 contains 12 residues. The CDR3: CASRSGSETQYF. CDR3 in DNA: TGTGCCAGCAGGTCCGGTTCAGAGACCCAGTACTTC.

The chain couples TRBV12-3 or TRBV12-4 to TRBJ2-2, with D maybe TRBD2 (5 bases). V was shortened by 8 bases and J by 5 bases, with 6 bases between the two germline ends. The CDR3 sequence is 11 residues long. The CDR3 nucleotides are TGTGCCAGCCCGGGGACCGGGGAGCTGTTTTTT. Translating it yields CASPGTGELFF.

In this sample, this clonotype turned up many times. V usage is TRBV4-2 and J usage is TRBJ2-1; 13 bases are a match to TRBD2. After removal of 0 bases from V and 9 bases from J, the junction contained 23 bases not matched to a gene. Germline V lookup: CDR1 LGHNA, CDR2 YNFKEQ. There are 22 residues in the CDR3. The CDR3 DNA reads TGTGCCAGCAGCCAAGATTTTCCCGGACTAGCGGGGGATCCTTCCCCTCTGGTTGAGCAGTTCTTC. Its protein product is CASSQDFPGLAGDPSPLVEQFF.

The chain carries TRBV21-1 and TRBJ2-7; the table's D call TRBD1 went unverified against the DNA. TRBV21-1 is recorded as a pseudogene. The CDR3 sequence is 14 residues long. CDR3 nucleotides: TGTGCCAGCAGCATGACAGTTCGCTCCTACGAGCAGTACTTC. It codes for CASSMTVRSYEQYF.

This clonotype was counted only a few times. The chain is built from TRBV12-3 or TRBV12-4 and TRBJ1-1; D gene uncertain. This CDR3 region has 14 residues. The V end was cut by 5 bases, the J end by 6 bases, with 16 bases between. The CDR3 DNA sequence: TGTGCCAGCAGTCTTCCGGGATACGGCCCTGAAGCTTTCTTT. This codes for CASSLPGYGPEAFF.

The chain employs TRBV2 and TRBJ1-6; D remains unclear. This CDR3 has 14 residues. Trimming left V 4 bases short and J 7 bases short, with 11 bases between. Germline V gene data show CDR1 as SNHLY and CDR2 as FYNNEI. The CDR3 loop reads CASSVWQQNSPLHF. In DNA form, the CDR3 reads TGTGCCAGCAGTGTTTGGCAGCAGAATTCACCCCTCCACTTT.

This clonotype has a handful of counts. The chain employs TRBV4-1 and TRBJ2-5, with 14 bases that match TRBD2. The CDR3 loop spans 15 amino acids. Trimming at V came to 6 bases and at J to 4 bases, leaving 4 bases not matched to a gene. The germline CDR1 and CDR2 sequences are MGHRA and YSYEKL. CDR3 nucleotide sequence: TGCGCCAGCAGAGAGGGACTAGCGGGAGTAGAGACCCAGTACTTC. Its translation: CASREGLAGVETQYF.

This chain uses TRBV6-1 with TRBJ2-3; a weak D match, TRBD1 (7 bases). The germline V gene has CDR1 MNHNS and CDR2 SASEGT. This CDR3 has 16 residues. The V and J ends lost 6 bases and 8 bases respectively, with 24 bases between them. The CDR3 protein is CASSSPRTGGAGTQYF. The CDR3, as DNA: TGTGCCAGCAGCAGTCCGCGGACAGGCGGGGCTGGTACGCAGTATTTT.

There are many counts of this clonotype. This rearrangement joins TRBV7-8 to TRBJ1-3; D gene uncertain. Between the trimmed V and J ends, which lost 0 bases and 0 bases, there was a span of 3 bases. CDR1 is SGHVS, CDR2 FQNEAQ, per germline. The CDR3 spans 14 residues. CDR3 sequence: CASSLAGSGNTIYF. For the CDR3, the DNA is TGTGCCAGCAGCTTAGCCGGCTCTGGAAACACCATATATTTT. Supplemented by reference TRBV7-8 and TRBJ1-3, the full variable domain reads GAGVSQSPRYKVAKRGQDVALRCDPISGHVSLFWYQQALGQGPEFLTYFQNEAQLDKSGLPSDRFFAERPEGSVSTLKIQRTQQEDSAVYLCASSLAGSGNTIYFGEGSWLTVV.

This clonotype showed up many times. V and J are TRBV11-2 and TRBJ1-6; tentative D call: TRBD1 (5 bases). The CDR3 extends over 15 amino acids. Germline assignment: CDR1 SGHAT and CDR2 FQNNGV. V was cut by 4 bases and J by 7 bases, with 14 bases left in between. CDR3 region: CASSSSPGRNSPLHF. CDR3 sequence (DNA): TGTGCCAGCAGCTCATCTCCAGGGCGAAATTCACCCCTCCACTTT.